This TCR beta chain was documented in a study of Ad26.COV2.S vaccination and SARS-CoV-2 variants. Indicated treatment: over 15 received Ad26.COV2.S at low or high dose, single or two shots; 5 received placebo; per-sample allocation not given. Day 63 following the first vaccine or placebo injection was when the samples were taken. Germline CDR1 LNHDA, CDR2 SQIVND (reference sequence). Deletions cut 8 bases from V and 0 bases from J, with 17 bases between. The CDR3 contains 15 residues. Sequencing was performed with immunoSEQ multiplex PCR; in TCRdb, only in-frame clones are kept and a portion is missing. The sample consists of hundreds of thousands of clones, 70% to 90% of them appearing once.

The sequence came from a person between 18 and 65 years old who received the Ad26.COV2.S COVID-19 vaccine or a placebo. The rearrangement joins TRBV19 to TRBJ2-7; D possibly corresponds to TRBD2 (5 bases). Sequenced material: peripheral blood, taken in a trial of Ad26.COV2.S vaccine versus placebo. CDR3 DNA: TGTGCCAGTGGAGGACCGAGGGAACCCTCCTACGAGCAGTACTTC. Protein product: CASGGPREPSYEQYF.